The entry below gives a single T cell receptor beta chain sequence along with its context. This record comes from a study of cytomegalovirus exposure and HLA in healthy donors. For the study at large: Around 77 million unique TCRs from HLA-typed donors made up an early data release.

Germline-derived CDR1 and CDR2 are MNHEY and SMNVEV (reference sequence). This CDR3 is built from 13 residues. The germline V and J ends were trimmed by 2 bases and 1 base, with 5 bases remaining between them. The PCR ran on 60 Vbeta and 13 Jbeta primers. Measured with immunoSEQ multiplex PCR; TCRdb has only the in-frame clones, and not every one. The sample shows under 200,000 clones, over 75% of them seen only once. This receptor was taken from a woman aged 50 to 60 in good health and CMV-seropositive. Sequencing was done on a sample of PBMCs. V is TRBV27 and J is TRBJ1-2, with D uncertain. CDR3 loop: CASSLNLNYGYTF. CDR3 in DNA: TGTGCCAGCAGTTTAAATCTTAACTATGGCTACACCTTC.